Listed below are T cell receptor beta chains from one sample, sequenced in a study of blood T cell repertoires in COVID-19. This table comes from immunoSEQ multiplex PCR, and its TCRdb copy is limited to in-frame clones, with some not included. In the table there are about 170,000 clones, 70% to 90% of which are singletons. What was sequenced was PBMCs or T cells enriched from blood (not recorded which). The receptors shown here come from a woman aged 45 to 65 who had recovered from COVID-19. The conserved cysteine and the conserved F or W are not part of the CDR3 here.

j_call v_call cdr3_aa
TRBJ2-3 TRBV14 ASSQASGQTTQY
TRBJ1-2 TRBV5-6 ASCRTGDLYGYT
TRBJ2-2 TRBV9 ASRKDRGQTGELF
TRBJ1-2 TRBV12-3/TRBV12-4 ASTADSGYGYT
TRBJ1-5 TRBV6-5 ASSSLRGWNQPQH
TRBJ2-1 TRBV7-7 ASSLEGRDSPYNEQF
TRBJ1-2 TRBV25-1 ASSLQGVGGYT
TRBJ2-1 TRBV7-9 ASSFSRGEQF
TRBJ1-2 TRBV4-1 ASSPGQAGTRGYT
TRBJ1-5 TRBV19 ASSINRGDQPQH
TRBJ2-1 TRBV6-5 ASSWTSGRNEQF
TRBJ1-2 TRBV6-5 ASSYSAGKRLNGYT
TRBJ2-3 TRBV24-1 ATSDFGQGIDTQY
TRBJ2-5 TRBV30 AWSEGLAGETQY
TRBJ1-2 TRBV29-1 SVVAGTYYGYT
TRBJ2-5 TRBV6-6 ASIRRTEREETQY
TRBJ1-6 TRBV19 ASKSEQGNSPLH
TRBJ1-6 TRBV3-1/TRBV3-2 ASSPAGRRYSPLH
TRBJ2-3 TRBV10-3 AISLRTSGVEDTQY
TRBJ2-1 TRBV9 ASSPGLAVTYNEQF
TRBJ1-3 TRBV29-1 SALEQGSGNTIY
TRBJ2-6 TRBV11-1 ASSAHQNSGANVLT
TRBJ2-1 TRBV19 ASSPNPGQGSDEQF
TRBJ1-1 TRBV9 ASTPGVNTEAF
TRBJ1-5 TRBV19 ASTYRGLQPQH
TRBJ2-3 TRBV4-1 ASSQLAGANTQY
TRBJ2-5 TRBV7-2 ASRSTSGRAVETQY
TRBJ1-6 TRBV3-1/TRBV3-2 ASSQVSRGPLH
TRBJ2-3 TRBV7-2 ASSLSGINTDTQY
TRBJ1-1 TRBV5-4 ASSTANTEAF
TRBJ1-6 TRBV7-2 ASSLVSQGSSGSPLH
TRBJ1-4 TRBV5-1 ASSSRQRSNEKLF
TRBJ1-4 TRBV3-1/TRBV3-2 ASSRDSKAEKLF
TRBJ1-1 TRBV7-2 ASSLGQGAMNTEAF
TRBJ1-3 TRBV10-3 AISDGSSGNTIY
TRBJ1-1 TRBV19 ASRWGQGTTEAF
TRBJ1-5 TRBV20-1 SAGGAEAQH
TRBJ2-1 TRBV7-2 ASSILGSGGGNEQF
TRBJ1-2 TRBV14 ASSQLIGPRSGGYT
TRBJ2-2 TRBV6-6 ASSFDRGAGELF
TRBJ2-1 TRBV9 ASSVAGTSGYNEQF
TRBJ2-5 TRBV10-3 ATNSDSGETQY
TRBJ2-1 TRBV5-6 ASTPADLAGAYNEQF
TRBJ2-5 TRBV3-1/TRBV3-2 ASSRSHLKETQY
TRBJ1-1 TRBV20-1 SASGVGAF
TRBJ2-1 TRBV27 ASIGAGGQF
TRBJ1-2 TRBV12-3/TRBV12-4 ASRLDGLGGYT
TRBJ2-2 TRBV27 ASSAKTGVSGELF
TRBJ1-3 TRBV7-2 ASSLGPEGTIY
TRBJ2-1 TRBV5-1 ASSTERSSYNEQF